This record concerns one T cell receptor (beta chain) sequence. The sample comes from a study of patients and donors after allogeneic stem cell transplantation. TCRdb used MiXCR to reprocess the RT-PCR reads, holding one entry per CDR3 protein. Found here are more than 1,100 distinct CDR3 sequences, around 26% of them singletons; the top ten hold 39%. The CDR3 consists of 15 residues. The germline V gene encodes CDR1 LGHDT and CDR2 YNNKEL (reference sequence). The germline V and J ends were trimmed by 1 base and 4 bases, with 13 bases remaining between them. This rearrangement joins TRBV3-1 to TRBJ2-5; TRBD2 is a possible D gene (6 bases). Source material: blood, either unsorted or a sorted T cell fraction (not recorded which). The sequence was obtained from a human donor who was either an allogeneic HSCT recipient or a stem cell or donor lymphocyte infusion donor (not recorded which). It is not recorded whose cells these are; they may come from a transplant donor. The CDR3 is CASSQGAGMGETQYF. The CDR3 DNA is TGTGCCAGCAGCCAAGGAGCGGGCATGGGAGAGACCCAGTACTTC.